Following are 31 T cell receptor beta chains from one sample sequenced in a study of blood T cell repertoires in COVID-19. The protocol was immunoSEQ multiplex PCR, while the TCRdb copy is restricted to in-frame clones and leaves out a portion. Of 90,000 to 100,000 clones listed, more than 75% are singletons. Specimen: peripheral blood. These receptors all come from a human donor in a cohort sampled during active COVID-19.

This sequence joins TRBV11-2 and TRBJ1-3; 9 bases agree with TRBD1. Germline CDR1 reads SGHAT; CDR2 reads FQNNGV. The CDR3 sequence is 18 residues long. J gave up 3 bases and V 4 bases, and 13 bases lay outside the gene matches. Here the CDR3 DNA reads TGTGCCAGCAGCTCGCCTATAGGGGACAGGGACATTGGAAACACCATATATTTT. It is translated as CASSSPIGDRDIGNTIYF.

This rearrangement joins TRBV7-6 to TRBJ1-1; no reliable D call. The length of the CDR3 is 15 residues. Germline V gene lookup returns CDR1 SGHVS and CDR2 FNYEAQ. V was pared by 5 bases and J by 0 bases, with 13 bases between. This CDR3 is CASSQSGGMNTEAFF. In DNA, the CDR3 is TGTGCCAGCAGCCAAAGCGGAGGCATGAACACTGAAGCTTTCTTT.

The chain uses TRBV9 and TRBJ1-2; D is perhaps TRBD1 (5 bases). The CDR3 is 12 residues long. Per germline, CDR1 SGDLS and CDR2 YYNGEE. Deletions cut 4 bases from V and 7 bases from J, with 11 bases between. The CDR3 is CASSSTTGGYTF. CDR3 sequence (DNA): TGTGCCAGCAGCTCCACCACAGGTGGCTACACCTTC.

The V call is TRBV7-2, the J call TRBJ1-4; 7 bases fit TRBD1. The germline V gene encodes CDR1 SGHTA and CDR2 FQGNSA. Trimming at V came to 6 bases and at J to 6 bases, leaving 10 bases not matched to a gene. This CDR3 contains 15 residues. CDR3: CASRRQGVGDEKLFF. CDR3 DNA: TGTGCCAGCAGGAGACAGGGTGTAGGGGATGAAAAACTGTTTTTT.

V gene TRBV2 combines with J gene TRBJ1-1, with D perhaps TRBD1 (6 bases). Deletions cut 6 bases from V and 1 base from J, with 18 bases between. The CDR3 is made up of 16 amino acids. Germline-derived CDR1 and CDR2 are SNHLY and FYNNEI. CDR3 sequence: CASSTAGDTQNTEAFF. The CDR3 DNA reads as TGTGCCAGCAGCACTGCCGGGGACACACAGAACACTGAAGCTTTCTTT.

V gene TRBV30 combines with J gene TRBJ2-5; TRBD2 might be the D (5 bases). The ends were cut back, 1 base at V and 5 bases at J, with 11 bases in the middle. Looked up from germline, CDR1 is GTSNPN and CDR2 is SVGIG (reference sequence). The CDR3 length is 13 residues. CDR3 DNA: TGTGCCTGGAGTGGTCTAGCCCCCGAGACCCAGTACTTC. Translated: CAWSGLAPETQYF. Looking up the rest from reference TRBV30 and TRBJ2-5 gives the full variable domain: SQTIHQWPATLVQPVGSPLSLECTVEGTSNPNLYWYRQAAGRGLQLLFYSVGIGQISSEVPQNLSASRPQDRQFILSSKKLLLSDSGFYLCAWSGLAPETQYFGPGTRLLVL.

The J gene is TRBJ2-4, the V gene TRBV7-3; TRBD2 might be the D (6 bases). Between the trimmed V and J ends, which lost 5 bases and 6 bases, there was a span of 8 bases. Germline CDR1 reads SGHTA; CDR2 reads FQGTGA. The CDR3 totals 12 residues. The CDR3 reads CASSPGGNIQYF. CDR3 DNA: TGTGCCAGCAGCCCCGGGGGAAACATTCAGTACTTC.

The chain carries TRBV6-5 and TRBJ1-2; tentative D call: TRBD1 (5 bases). Germline values: CDR1 MNHEY, CDR2 SVGAGI. The V end lost 5 bases, the J end lost 7 bases, and 11 bases lay between the germline ends. This CDR3 region has 12 residues. The CDR3 sequence is CASSRRDGGYTF. The CDR3 DNA is TGTGCCAGCAGTCGCAGGGATGGTGGCTACACCTTC.

This chain uses TRBV19 with TRBJ2-1, with D possibly being TRBD1 (5 bases). With 7 bases removed from V and 0 bases from J, the gap between germline ends came to 10 bases. Germline values: CDR1 LNHDA, CDR2 SQIVND (reference sequence). This CDR3 comprises 14 residues. The CDR3 spells CASIARGSYNEQFF. For the CDR3, the DNA is TGTGCCAGTATCGCTAGGGGCTCCTACAATGAGCAGTTCTTC.

The CDR3 DNA reads TGTGCCAGCAGCCCACTAGCGGGGGGTTTAAGCGTATACGAGCAGTACTTC. Its protein product is CASSPLAGGLSVYEQYF. This sequence joins TRBV3-1 (or the pseudogene TRBV3-2) and TRBJ2-7; TRBD2 matches 12 bases. Looked up from germline, CDR1 is LGHDT and CDR2 is YNNKEL (reference sequence). The CDR3 has 17 amino acids. The trim removed 4 bases at V and 4 bases at J, leaving 11 bases unmatched.

This clone showed up just a few times. The chain couples TRBV9 to TRBJ2-2; perhaps TRBD2 as D (6 bases). The CDR3 sequence is 16 residues long. V was trimmed by 1 base and J by 5 bases, leaving 15 bases between them. Per the germline V gene, CDR1 is SGDLS and CDR2 is YYNGEE. CDR3 coding DNA: TGTGCCAGCAGCGTATCGGGGGTAGCGCGGACCGGGGAGCTGTTTTTT. It codes for CASSVSGVARTGELFF.

Only one count was recorded for this clone. The chain links TRBV10-2 to TRBJ1-2, with a possible D match to TRBD1 (6 bases). V was pared by 6 bases and J by 5 bases, with 10 bases between. This CDR3 has 12 residues. Germline CDR1 and CDR2: WSHSY and SAAADI. This chain's CDR3 is CASSKDSYGYTF. The CDR3 DNA is TGCGCCAGCAGCAAGGACAGTTATGGCTACACCTTC.

A single count supports this clone. This rearrangement joins TRBV7-9 to TRBJ2-1; D is unclear. CDR1 SEHNR and CDR2 FQNEAQ come from the germline V gene (reference sequence). Trimming cost V 0 bases and J 0 bases, with 3 bases left between them. This CDR3 has 14 residues. The CDR3 reads CASSLALSYNEQFF. In DNA form, the CDR3 reads TGTGCCAGCAGCTTAGCACTCTCCTACAATGAGCAGTTCTTC.

The rearrangement links TRBV6-2 or TRBV6-3 to TRBJ1-5; D is undetermined. Trimming removed 2 bases from V and 4 bases from J, with 15 bases in between. This CDR3 comprises 16 residues. Germline lookup yields CDR1 MNHEY and CDR2 SVGEGT. The CDR3 nucleotides read TGTGCCAGCAGTTACCCCCCCGGGCCGGGAAATCAGCCCCAGCATTTT. This sequence encodes CASSYPPGPGNQPQHF.

The chain joins TRBV6-5 to TRBJ2-7; TRBD2 might be the D (6 bases). This CDR3 has 15 amino acids. V gave up 7 bases and J gave up 0 bases, with 16 bases separating them. Germline V gene lookup returns CDR1 MNHEY and CDR2 SVGAGI. CDR3 DNA: TGTGCCAGCACCAAAACCGCGGGGAGCTCCTACGAGCAGTACTTC. This encodes CASTKTAGSSYEQYF.

CDR3 sequence reads: CASSRLAGISSYEQYF. Here the CDR3 DNA reads TGTGCCAGCAGCAGACTAGCGGGGATAAGCTCCTACGAGCAGTACTTC. The chain uses TRBV5-6 and TRBJ2-7; 11 bases line up with TRBD2. This CDR3 contains 16 residues. Trimming at V came to 4 bases and at J to 0 bases, leaving 6 bases not matched to a gene. Germline V lookup: CDR1 SGHDT, CDR2 YYEEEE.

This chain uses TRBV10-1 with TRBJ1-1, with unresolved D. This CDR3 comprises 14 residues. The V gene's germline CDR1 is WNHNN and CDR2 SYGVQD (reference sequence). Trimming left V 2 bases short and J 1 base short, with 8 bases between. The DNA of the CDR3 is TGCGCCAGCAGTGAGCTGAGGGAGAACACTGAAGCTTTCTTT. Amino acid sequence: CASSELRENTEAFF.

The rearrangement uses TRBV28 and TRBJ2-3; unclear D gene. Germline V CDR1 and CDR2: MDHEN, SYDVKM. CDR3 length: 12 amino acids. The V and J ends lost 6 bases and 3 bases respectively, with 7 bases between them. The CDR3 DNA sequence: TGTGCCAGCAGCCAACTTACAGATACGCAGTATTTT. It specifies CASSQLTDTQYF.

The chain is built from TRBV11-3 and TRBJ2-5, with a weak D call TRBD2 (6 bases). Germline V gives CDR1 SGHNT, CDR2 YENEEA. V gave up 1 base and J gave up 6 bases, with 9 bases separating them. The CDR3 contains 13 residues. Here the CDR3 reads CASSLGGEKTQYF. CDR3 in DNA: TGTGCCAGCAGCTTAGGGGGGGAAAAGACCCAGTACTTC.

The chain carries TRBV9 and TRBJ1-1; no clear D gene. Germline CDR1 and CDR2: SGDLS and YYNGEE. The V end was cut by 0 bases, the J end by 1 base, with 13 bases between. The CDR3 runs 16 residues. The CDR3 region is CASSVGPVAGNTEAFF. As DNA, the CDR3 is TGTGCCAGCAGCGTAGGCCCGGTGGCGGGGAACACTGAAGCTTTCTTT.

This clone is a singleton in its sample. This chain connects TRBV5-6 to TRBJ1-4; D not resolved. V was shortened by 3 bases and J by 0 bases, with 12 bases between the two germline ends. In germline, CDR1 is SGHDT, CDR2 YYEEEE. CDR3 length: 16 residues. The CDR3, as DNA: TGTGCCAGCAGCTCCTCGGCGGGGACAACTAATGAAAAACTGTTTTTT. Translating it yields CASSSSAGTTNEKLFF.

This clone was found once. The rearrangement uses TRBV4-1 and TRBJ2-7, with D perhaps matching TRBD2 (5 bases). V dropped 4 bases and J dropped 3 bases, with 10 bases sitting between them. The CDR3 is 13 amino acids. Germline V gene lookup returns CDR1 MGHRA and CDR2 YSYEKL. The CDR3 DNA reads as TGCGCCAGCAGCCTGGAGGACCTCTACGAGCAGTACTTC. This translates into CASSLEDLYEQYF.

The chain is built from TRBV9 and TRBJ2-7; D possibly corresponds to TRBD2 (6 bases). V lost 4 bases and J lost 0, with 11 bases in between. Germline values: CDR1 SGDLS, CDR2 YYNGEE. The CDR3 has 14 residues. The CDR3 DNA reads TGTGCCAGCAGCAGGACGGGGGACTCCTACGAGCAGTACTTC. Its translation is CASSRTGDSYEQYF.

The chain employs TRBV4-3 and TRBJ2-3; D is perhaps TRBD2 (6 bases). Trimming stripped 4 bases from V and 0 bases from J, with 11 bases between. This CDR3 region has 15 residues. Germline V gene sequence: CDR1 LGHNA, CDR2 YSLEER. In DNA, the CDR3 is TGCGCCAGCAGCCGGGACTTACTTAGCACAGATACGCAGTATTTT. This translates into CASSRDLLSTDTQYF.

The chain combines TRBV5-5 with TRBJ1-1; D uncertain. There are 16 residues in the CDR3. V was pared by 4 bases and J by 0 bases, with 16 bases between. Germline V gene lookup returns CDR1 SGHKS and CDR2 YYEKEE (reference sequence). CDR3 sequence (DNA): TGTGCCAGCAGCGTTGACCCGACAAGGATGAACACTGAAGCTTTCTTT. As protein: CASSVDPTRMNTEAFF. The full variable domain, in which reference TRBV5-5 and TRBJ1-1 provide the parts outside the CDR3, is DAGVTQSPTHLIKTRGQQVTLRCSPISGHKSVSWYQQVLGQGPQFIFQYYEKEERGRGNFPDRFSARQFPNYSSELNVNALLLGDSALYLCASSVDPTRMNTEAFFGQGTRLTVV.

The chain is built from TRBV5-1 and TRBJ2-7; D is unclear. The CDR3 sequence is 13 residues long. Germline-derived CDR1 and CDR2 are SGHRS and YFSETQ. Trimming removed 0 bases from V and 0 bases from J, with 4 bases in between. This CDR3 reads CASSLESSYEQYF. CDR3 sequence (DNA): TGCGCCAGCAGCTTGGAGAGCTCCTACGAGCAGTACTTC.

This clone was recorded a few times. The chain has TRBV4-1 and TRBJ1-6; 7 bases match TRBD1. The V and J ends lost 2 bases and 9 bases, in that order; junction bases with no gene match: 7. Per germline, CDR1 MGHRA and CDR2 YSYEKL. This CDR3 has 15 amino acids. CDR3 protein: CASSQHRDRVSPLHF. In nucleotides, the CDR3 is TGCGCCAGCAGCCAACATCGGGACAGAGTTTCACCCCTCCACTTT.

The chain combines TRBV6-1 with TRBJ1-6, with a possible D match to TRBD1 (5 bases). Germline CDR1 is MNHNS and CDR2 is SASEGT. This CDR3 comprises 16 residues. The V end lost 2 bases, the J end lost 3 bases, and 11 bases lay between the germline ends. CDR3 amino acids: CASSELGGDYNSPLHF. The CDR3 DNA follows: TGTGCCAGCAGTGAACTGGGGGGTGACTATAATTCACCCCTCCACTTT.

The genes are TRBV6-5 and TRBJ2-6, with D unclear. Per the germline V gene, CDR1 is MNHEY and CDR2 is SVGAGI. The ends were cut back, 2 bases at V and 0 bases at J, with 8 bases in the middle. The CDR3 is made up of 16 amino acids. CDR3 sequence (DNA): TGTGCCAGCAGTTACGGTGCCGGCTCTGGGGCCAACGTCCTGACTTTC. Translating gives CASSYGAGSGANVLTF.

The chain carries TRBV7-9 and TRBJ1-3; D is unresolved. The CDR3 totals 14 residues. V was shortened by 3 bases and J by 0 bases, with 6 bases between the two germline ends. Germline lookup yields CDR1 SEHNR and CDR2 FQNEAQ (reference sequence). CDR3 sequence (DNA): TGTGCCAGCAGCTTCGGTGGCTCTGGAAACACCATATATTTT. The encoded protein is CASSFGGSGNTIYF.

The rearrangement joins TRBV9 to TRBJ2-3; D unresolved. The V end was cut by 2 bases, the J end by 0 bases, with 13 bases between. CDR3 length: 16 residues. The germline V gene has CDR1 SGDLS and CDR2 YYNGEE. The CDR3 reads CASSVSSRPSTDTQYF. DNA of the CDR3: TGTGCCAGCAGCGTTAGTTCCCGTCCTAGCACAGATACGCAGTATTTT. The full variable domain, completed using reference TRBV9 and TRBJ2-3, is DSGVTQTPKHLITATGQRVTLRCSPRSGDLSVYWYQQSLDQGLQFLIQYYNGEERAKGNILERFSAQQFPDLHSELNLSSLELGDSALYFCASSVSSRPSTDTQYFGPGTRLTVL.